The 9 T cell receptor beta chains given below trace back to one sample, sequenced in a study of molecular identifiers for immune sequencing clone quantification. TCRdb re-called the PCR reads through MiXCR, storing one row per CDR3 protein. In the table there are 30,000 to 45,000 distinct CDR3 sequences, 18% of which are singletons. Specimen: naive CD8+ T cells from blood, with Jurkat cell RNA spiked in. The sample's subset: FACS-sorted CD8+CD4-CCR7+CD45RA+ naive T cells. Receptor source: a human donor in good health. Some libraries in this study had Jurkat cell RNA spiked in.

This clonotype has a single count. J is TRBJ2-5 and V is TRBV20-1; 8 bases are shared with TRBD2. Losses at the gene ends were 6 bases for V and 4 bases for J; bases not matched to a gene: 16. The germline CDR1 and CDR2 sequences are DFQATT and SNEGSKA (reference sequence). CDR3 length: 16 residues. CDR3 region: CSAPSPLAGLGETQYF. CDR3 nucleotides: TGCAGTGCCCCTAGCCCCCTAGCGGGTCTGGGAGAGACCCAGTACTTC.

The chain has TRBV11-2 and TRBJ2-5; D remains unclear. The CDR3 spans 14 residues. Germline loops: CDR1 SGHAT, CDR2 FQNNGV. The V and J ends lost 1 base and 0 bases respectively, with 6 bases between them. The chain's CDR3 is CASSLGRYQETQYF. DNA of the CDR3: TGTGCCAGCAGCTTAGGACGCTACCAAGAGACCCAGTACTTC.

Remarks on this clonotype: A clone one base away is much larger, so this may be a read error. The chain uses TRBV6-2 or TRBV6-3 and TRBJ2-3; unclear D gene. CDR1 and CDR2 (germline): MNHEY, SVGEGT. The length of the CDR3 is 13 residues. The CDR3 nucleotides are TGTGCCTGCAGTTTCTATGAACCGGATACGCAGTATTTT. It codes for CACSFYEPDTQYF.

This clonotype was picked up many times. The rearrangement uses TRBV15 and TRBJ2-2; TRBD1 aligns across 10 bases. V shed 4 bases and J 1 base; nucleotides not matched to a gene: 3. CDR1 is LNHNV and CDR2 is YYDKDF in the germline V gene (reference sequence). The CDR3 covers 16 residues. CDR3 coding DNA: TGTGCCACCAGCACAAGGACAGGGGGGAACACCGGGGAGCTGTTTTTT. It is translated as CATSTRTGGNTGELFF.

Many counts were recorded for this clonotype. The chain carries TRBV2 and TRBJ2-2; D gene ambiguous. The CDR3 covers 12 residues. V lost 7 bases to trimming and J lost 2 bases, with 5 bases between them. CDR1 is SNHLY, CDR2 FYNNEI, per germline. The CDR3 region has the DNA TGTGCCAGCATCCTCAACACCGGGGAGCTGTTTTTT. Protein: CASILNTGELFF.

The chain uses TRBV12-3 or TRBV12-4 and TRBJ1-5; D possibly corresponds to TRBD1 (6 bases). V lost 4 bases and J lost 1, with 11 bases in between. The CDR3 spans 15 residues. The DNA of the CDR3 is TGTGCCAGCAGTTCGGGGGGCGGGAGCAATCAGCCCCAGCATTTT. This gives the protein CASSSGGGSNQPQHF.

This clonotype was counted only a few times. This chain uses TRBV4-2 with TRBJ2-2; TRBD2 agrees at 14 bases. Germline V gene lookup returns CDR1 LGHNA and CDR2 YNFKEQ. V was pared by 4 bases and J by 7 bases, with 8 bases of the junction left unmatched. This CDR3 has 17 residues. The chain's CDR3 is CASSLGTSGSSNGELFF. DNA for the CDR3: TGTGCCAGCAGCCTGGGGACTAGCGGGAGTAGTAACGGGGAGCTGTTTTTT.

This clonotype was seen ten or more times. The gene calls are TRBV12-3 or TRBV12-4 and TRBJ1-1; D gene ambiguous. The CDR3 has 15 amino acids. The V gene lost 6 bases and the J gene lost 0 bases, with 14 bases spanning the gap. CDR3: CASSSPGIMNTEAFF. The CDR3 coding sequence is TGTGCCAGCAGCTCCCCCGGAATCATGAACACTGAAGCTTTCTTT.

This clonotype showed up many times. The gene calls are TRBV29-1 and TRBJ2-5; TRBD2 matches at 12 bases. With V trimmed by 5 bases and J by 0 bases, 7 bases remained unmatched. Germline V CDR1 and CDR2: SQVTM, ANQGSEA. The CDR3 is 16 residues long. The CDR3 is CSVIPGLAGYQETQYF. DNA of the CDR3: TGCAGCGTTATCCCAGGACTAGCGGGGTACCAAGAGACCCAGTACTTC.